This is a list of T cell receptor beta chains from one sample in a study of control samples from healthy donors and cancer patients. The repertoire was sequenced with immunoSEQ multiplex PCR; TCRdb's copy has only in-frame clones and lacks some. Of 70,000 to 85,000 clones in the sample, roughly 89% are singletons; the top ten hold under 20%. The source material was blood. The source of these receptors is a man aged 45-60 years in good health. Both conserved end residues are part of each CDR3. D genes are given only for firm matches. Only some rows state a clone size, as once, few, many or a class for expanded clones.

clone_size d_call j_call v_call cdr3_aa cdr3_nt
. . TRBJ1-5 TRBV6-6 CASSLTANNQPQHF TGTGCCAGCAGTTTGACAGCAAACAATCAGCCCCAGCATTTT
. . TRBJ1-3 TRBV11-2 CASSLVSSGNTIYF TGTGCCAGCAGCTTAGTCAGCTCTGGAAACACCATATATTTT
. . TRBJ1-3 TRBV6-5 CASNRDSSGNTIYF TGTGCCAGCAATAGAGACAGTTCCGGAAACACCATATATTTT
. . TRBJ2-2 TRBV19 CASSQAENTGELFF TGTGCCAGTAGTCAGGCAGAGAACACCGGGGAGCTGTTTTTT
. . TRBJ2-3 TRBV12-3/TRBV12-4 CASSSFTDTQYF TGTGCCAGCAGCTCCTTCACAGATACGCAGTATTTT
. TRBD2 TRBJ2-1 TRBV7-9 CASSPRLAGGTYNEQFF TGTGCCAGCAGCCCCAGACTAGCGGGGGGGACCTACAATGAGCAGTTCTTC
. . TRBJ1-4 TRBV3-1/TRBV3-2 CASSHDNRARKEF TGTGCCAGCAGCCACGATAACCGGGCTCGAAAGGAGTTT
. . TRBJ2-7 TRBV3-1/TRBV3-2 CASSPSSHSFYEQYF TGTGCCAGCAGTCCCTCCTCGCATTCCTTCTACGAGCAGTACTTC
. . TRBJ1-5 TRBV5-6 CASSLAGQPQHF TGTGCCAGCAGCTTGGCTGGACAGCCCCAGCATTTT
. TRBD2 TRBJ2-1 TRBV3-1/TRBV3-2 CASSQGLVYDYEQFF TGTGCCAGCAGCCAGGGACTAGTCTACGACTATGAGCAGTTCTTC
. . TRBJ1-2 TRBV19 CASSIGSIRGSGYTF TGTGCCAGTAGTATAGGAAGTATCAGGGGCTCTGGCTACACCTTC
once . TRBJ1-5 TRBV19 CASSIDRSGDQPQHF TGTGCCAGTAGTATAGATCGCTCGGGGGATCAGCCCCAGCATTTT
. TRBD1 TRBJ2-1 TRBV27 CASSGTGDKNEQFF TGTGCCAGCTCCGGGACAGGGGATAAGAATGAGCAGTTCTTC
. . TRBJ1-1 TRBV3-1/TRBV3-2 CASSQGRDRLLAEAFF TGTGCCAGCAGCCAGGGACGCGACAGGTTATTAGCTGAAGCTTTCTTT
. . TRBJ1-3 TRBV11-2 CASSLAGRASGNTIYF TGTGCCAGCAGCTTAGCAGGCAGGGCCTCTGGAAACACCATATATTTT
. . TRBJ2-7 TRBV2 CASSEGRAYEQYF TGTGCCAGCAGTGAGGGCAGGGCCTACGAGCAGTACTTC